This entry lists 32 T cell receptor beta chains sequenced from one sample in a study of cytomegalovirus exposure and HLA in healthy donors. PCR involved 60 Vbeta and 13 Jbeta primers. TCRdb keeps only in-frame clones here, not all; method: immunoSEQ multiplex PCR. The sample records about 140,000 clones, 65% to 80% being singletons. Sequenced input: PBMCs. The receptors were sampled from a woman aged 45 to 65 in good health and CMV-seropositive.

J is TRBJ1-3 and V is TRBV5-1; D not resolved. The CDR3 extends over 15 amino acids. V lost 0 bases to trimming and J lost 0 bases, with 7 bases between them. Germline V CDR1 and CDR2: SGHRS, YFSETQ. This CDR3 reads CASSLVADSGNTIYF. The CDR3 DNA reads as TGCGCCAGCAGCTTGGTTGCAGACTCTGGAAACACCATATATTTT.

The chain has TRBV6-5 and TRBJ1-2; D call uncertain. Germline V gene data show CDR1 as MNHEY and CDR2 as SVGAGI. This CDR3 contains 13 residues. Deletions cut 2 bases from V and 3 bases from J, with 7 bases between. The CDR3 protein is CASSYEQYYGYTF. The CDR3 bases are TGTGCCAGCAGTTACGAACAGTACTATGGCTACACCTTC.

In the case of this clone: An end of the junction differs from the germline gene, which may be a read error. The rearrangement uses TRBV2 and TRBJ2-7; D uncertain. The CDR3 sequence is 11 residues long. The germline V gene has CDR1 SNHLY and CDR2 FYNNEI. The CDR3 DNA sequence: TGTGCCAGCAGTGAGGCCGCAGGCTTGGGCTTC. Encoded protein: CASSEAAGLGF.

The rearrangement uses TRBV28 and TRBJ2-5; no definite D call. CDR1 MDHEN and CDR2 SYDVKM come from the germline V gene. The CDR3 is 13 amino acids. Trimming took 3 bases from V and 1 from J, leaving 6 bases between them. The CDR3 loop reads CASSLPSQETQYF. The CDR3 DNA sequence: TGTGCCAGCAGTTTGCCCAGCCAAGAGACCCAGTACTTC.

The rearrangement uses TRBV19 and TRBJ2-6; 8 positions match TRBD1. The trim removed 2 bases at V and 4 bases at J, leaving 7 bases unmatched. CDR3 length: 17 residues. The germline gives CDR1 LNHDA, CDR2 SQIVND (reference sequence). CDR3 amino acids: CASSIPQGQAGANVLTF. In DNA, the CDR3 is TGTGCCAGTAGTATACCCCAGGGACAGGCCGGGGCCAACGTCCTGACTTTC.

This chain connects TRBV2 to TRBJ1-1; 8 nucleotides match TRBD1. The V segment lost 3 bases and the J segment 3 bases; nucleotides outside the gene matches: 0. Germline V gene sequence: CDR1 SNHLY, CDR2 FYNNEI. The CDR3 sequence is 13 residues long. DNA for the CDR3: TGTGCCAGCAGTGACAGGGGGCACACTGAAGCTTTCTTT. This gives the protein CASSDRGHTEAFF.

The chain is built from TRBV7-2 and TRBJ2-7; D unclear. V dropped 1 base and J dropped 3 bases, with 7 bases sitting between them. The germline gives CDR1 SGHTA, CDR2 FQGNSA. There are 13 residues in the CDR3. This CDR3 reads CASSLDAVYEQYF. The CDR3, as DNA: TGTGCCAGCAGCTTAGACGCAGTCTACGAGCAGTACTTC.

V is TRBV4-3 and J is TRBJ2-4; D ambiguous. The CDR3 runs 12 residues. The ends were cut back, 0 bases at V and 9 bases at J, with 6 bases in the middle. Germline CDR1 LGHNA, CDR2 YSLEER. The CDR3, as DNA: TGCGCCAGCAGCCAAGATAGAGGCATTCAGTACTTC. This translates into CASSQDRGIQYF.

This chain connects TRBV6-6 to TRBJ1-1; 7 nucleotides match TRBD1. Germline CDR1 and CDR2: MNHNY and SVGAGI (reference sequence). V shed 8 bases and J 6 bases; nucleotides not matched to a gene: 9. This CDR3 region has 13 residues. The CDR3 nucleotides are TGTGCCAGCTCTGGGGACAGTTCGGCTGAAGCTTTCTTT. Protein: CASSGDSSAEAFF.

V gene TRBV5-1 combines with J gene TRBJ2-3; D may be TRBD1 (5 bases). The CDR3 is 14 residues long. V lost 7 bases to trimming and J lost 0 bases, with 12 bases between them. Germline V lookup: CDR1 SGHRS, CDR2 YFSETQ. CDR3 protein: CASHQGTSTDTQYF. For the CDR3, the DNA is TGCGCCAGCCACCAGGGTACTAGCACAGATACGCAGTATTTT. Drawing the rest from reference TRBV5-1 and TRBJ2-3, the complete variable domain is KAGVTQTPRYLIKTRGQQVTLSCSPISGHRSVSWYQQTPGQGLQFLFEYFSETQRNKGNFPGRFSGRQFSNSRSEMNVSTLELGDSALYLCASHQGTSTDTQYFGPGTRLTVL.

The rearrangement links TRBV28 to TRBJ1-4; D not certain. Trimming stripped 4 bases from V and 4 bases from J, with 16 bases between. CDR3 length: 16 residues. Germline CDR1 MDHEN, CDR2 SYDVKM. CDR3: CASSSPAQSLNEKLFF. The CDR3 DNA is TGTGCCAGCAGTTCCCCTGCCCAGTCCCTTAATGAAAAACTGTTTTTT.

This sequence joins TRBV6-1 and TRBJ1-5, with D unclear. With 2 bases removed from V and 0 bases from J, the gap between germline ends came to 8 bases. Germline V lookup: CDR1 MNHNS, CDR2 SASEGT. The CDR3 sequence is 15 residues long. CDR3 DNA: TGTGCCAGCAGTGAAAGAGGTTATAGCAATCAGCCCCAGCATTTT. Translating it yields CASSERGYSNQPQHF.

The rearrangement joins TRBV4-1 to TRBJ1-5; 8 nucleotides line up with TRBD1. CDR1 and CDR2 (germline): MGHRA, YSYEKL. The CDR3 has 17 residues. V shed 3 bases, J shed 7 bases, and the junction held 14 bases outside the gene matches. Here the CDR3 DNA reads TGCGCCAGCAGCCAGAGACTGGACAGGGCTGACGGGCAGCCCCAGCATTTT. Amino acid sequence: CASSQRLDRADGQPQHF.

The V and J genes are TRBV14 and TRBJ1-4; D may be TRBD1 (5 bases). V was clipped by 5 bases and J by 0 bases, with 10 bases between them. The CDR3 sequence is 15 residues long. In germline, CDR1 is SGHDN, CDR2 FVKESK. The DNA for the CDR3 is TGTGCCAGCAGCGGACAACACGCAACTAATGAAAAACTGTTTTTT. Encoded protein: CASSGQHATNEKLFF.

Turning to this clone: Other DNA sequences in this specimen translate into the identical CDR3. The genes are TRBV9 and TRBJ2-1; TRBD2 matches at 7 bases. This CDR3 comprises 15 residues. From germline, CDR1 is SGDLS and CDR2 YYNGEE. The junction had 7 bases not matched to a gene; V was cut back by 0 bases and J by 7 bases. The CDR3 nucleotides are TGTGCCAGCAGCGTAGGTCGGGGAGGGGTTAATGAGCAGTTCTTC. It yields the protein CASSVGRGGVNEQFF.

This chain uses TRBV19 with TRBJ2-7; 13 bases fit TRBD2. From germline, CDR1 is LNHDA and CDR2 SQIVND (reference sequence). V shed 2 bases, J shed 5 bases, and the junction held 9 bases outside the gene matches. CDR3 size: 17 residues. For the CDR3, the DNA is TGTGCCAGTAGTATAAAGGGACTAGCGGGGAGCGCCGACGAGCAGTACTTC. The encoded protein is CASSIKGLAGSADEQYF.

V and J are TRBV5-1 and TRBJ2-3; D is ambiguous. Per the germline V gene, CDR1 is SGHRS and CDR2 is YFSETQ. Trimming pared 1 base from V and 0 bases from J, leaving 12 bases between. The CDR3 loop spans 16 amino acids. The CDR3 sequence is CASSLTASTSTDTQYF. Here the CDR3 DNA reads TGCGCCAGCAGCTTGACCGCAAGTACTAGCACAGATACGCAGTATTTT.

The CDR3 spells CASSQERGGFETQYF. The CDR3 nucleotides are TGCGCCAGCAGCCAAGAACGGGGGGGGTTTGAGACCCAGTACTTC. V is TRBV4-3 and J is TRBJ2-5; 8 bases match TRBD2. The V gene's germline CDR1 is LGHNA and CDR2 YSLEER. This CDR3 spans 15 amino acids. The V gene end was trimmed by 0 bases and the J gene end by 5 bases; junction bases not matched to a gene: 5.

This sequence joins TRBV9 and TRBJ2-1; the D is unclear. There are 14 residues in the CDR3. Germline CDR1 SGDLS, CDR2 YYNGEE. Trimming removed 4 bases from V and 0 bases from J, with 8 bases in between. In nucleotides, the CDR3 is TGTGCCAGCAGCCCGCGGAGCTCCTACAATGAGCAGTTCTTC. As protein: CASSPRSSYNEQFF.

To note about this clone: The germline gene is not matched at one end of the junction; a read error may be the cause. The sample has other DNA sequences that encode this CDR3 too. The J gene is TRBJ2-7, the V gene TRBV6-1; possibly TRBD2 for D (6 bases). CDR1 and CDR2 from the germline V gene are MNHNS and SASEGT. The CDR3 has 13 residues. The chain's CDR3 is CASSDTRGYEQYF. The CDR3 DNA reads TGTGCCAGCAGTGATACTCGGGGGTACGAACAGTACTTC.

In DNA, the CDR3 is TGTGCCAGCAGCTTAGTTATACAGGGCTATGGCTACACCTTC. Amino acid sequence: CASSLVIQGYGYTF. This sequence joins TRBV7-2 and TRBJ1-2; a weak D match, TRBD1 (6 bases). V dropped 1 base and J dropped 4 bases, with 10 bases sitting between them. The germline V gene encodes CDR1 SGHTA and CDR2 FQGNSA. This CDR3 region has 14 residues.

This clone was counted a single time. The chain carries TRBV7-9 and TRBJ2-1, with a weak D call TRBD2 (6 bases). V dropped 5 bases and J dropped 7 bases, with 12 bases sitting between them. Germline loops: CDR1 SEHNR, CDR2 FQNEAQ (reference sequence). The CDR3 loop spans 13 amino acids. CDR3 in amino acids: CASSAAGLNEQFF. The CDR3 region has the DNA TGTGCCAGCAGCGCGGCGGGACTTAATGAGCAGTTCTTC. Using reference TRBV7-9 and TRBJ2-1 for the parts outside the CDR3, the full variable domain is DTGVSQNPRHKITKRGQNVTFRCDPISEHNRLYWYRQTLGQGPEFLTYFQNEAQLEKSRLLSDRFSAERPKGSFSTLEIQRTEQGDSAMYLCASSAAGLNEQFFGPGTRLTVL.

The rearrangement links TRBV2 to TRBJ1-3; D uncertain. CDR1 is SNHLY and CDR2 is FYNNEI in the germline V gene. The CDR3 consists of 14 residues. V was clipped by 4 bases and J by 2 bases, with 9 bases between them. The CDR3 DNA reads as TGTGCCAGCAGTGTAAGCTCGGCTGGAAACACCATATATTTT. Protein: CASSVSSAGNTIYF.

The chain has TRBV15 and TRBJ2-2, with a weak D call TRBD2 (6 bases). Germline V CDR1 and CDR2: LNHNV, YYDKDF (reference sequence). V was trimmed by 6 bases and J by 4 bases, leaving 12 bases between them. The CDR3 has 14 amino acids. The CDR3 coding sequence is TGTGCCACCAGGGGGGGACTTGGCACCGGGGAGCTGTTTTTT. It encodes CATRGGLGTGELFF.

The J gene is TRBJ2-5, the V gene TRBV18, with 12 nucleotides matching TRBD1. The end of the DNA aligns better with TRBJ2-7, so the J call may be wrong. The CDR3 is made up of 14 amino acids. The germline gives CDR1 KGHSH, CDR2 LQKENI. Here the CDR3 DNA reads TGTGCCAGCTCACCCGGGACAGGGGGCGACGAGCAGTACTTC. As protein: CASSPGTGGDEQYF.

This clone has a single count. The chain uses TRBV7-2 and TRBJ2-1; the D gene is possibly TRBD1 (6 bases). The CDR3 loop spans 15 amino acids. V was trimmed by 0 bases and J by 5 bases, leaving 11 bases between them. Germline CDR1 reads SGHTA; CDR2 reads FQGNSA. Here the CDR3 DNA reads TGTGCCAGCAGCTTAGCTGGGGGCGCCCACAATGAGCAGTTCTTC. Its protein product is CASSLAGGAHNEQFF.

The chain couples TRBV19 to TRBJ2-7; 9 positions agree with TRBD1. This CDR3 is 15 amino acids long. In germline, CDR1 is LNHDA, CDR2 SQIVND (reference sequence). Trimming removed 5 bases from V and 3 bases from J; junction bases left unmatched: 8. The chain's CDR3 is CASSPQDRGGYEQYF. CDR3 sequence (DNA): TGTGCCAGTAGTCCACAGGACAGGGGAGGCTACGAGCAGTACTTC.

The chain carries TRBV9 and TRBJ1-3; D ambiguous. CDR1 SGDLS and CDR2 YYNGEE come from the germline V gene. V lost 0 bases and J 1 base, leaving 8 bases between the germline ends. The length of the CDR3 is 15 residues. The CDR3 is CASSVDATSGNTIYF. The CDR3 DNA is TGTGCCAGCAGCGTAGATGCGACTTCTGGAAACACCATATATTTT.

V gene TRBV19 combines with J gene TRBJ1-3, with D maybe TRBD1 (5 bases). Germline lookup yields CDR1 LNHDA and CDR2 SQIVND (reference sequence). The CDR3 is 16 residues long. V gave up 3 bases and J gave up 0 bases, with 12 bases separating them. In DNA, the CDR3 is TGTGCCAGTAGTATTCGGCAGGGTTACTCTGGAAACACCATATATTTT. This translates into CASSIRQGYSGNTIYF.

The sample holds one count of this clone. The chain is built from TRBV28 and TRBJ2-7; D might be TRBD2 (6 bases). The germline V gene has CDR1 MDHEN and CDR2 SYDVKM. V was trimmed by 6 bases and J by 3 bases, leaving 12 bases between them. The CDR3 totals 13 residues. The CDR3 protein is CASSLTGLYEQYF. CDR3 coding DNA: TGTGCCAGCAGCCTTACGGGACTCTACGAGCAGTACTTC.

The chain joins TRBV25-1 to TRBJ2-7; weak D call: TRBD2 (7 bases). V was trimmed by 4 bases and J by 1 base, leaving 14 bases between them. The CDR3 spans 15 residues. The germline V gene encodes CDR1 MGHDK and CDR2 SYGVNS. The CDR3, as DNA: TGTGCCAGCAGTGGTTTAGGGGGGGCATCCTACGAGCAGTACTTC. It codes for CASSGLGGASYEQYF.

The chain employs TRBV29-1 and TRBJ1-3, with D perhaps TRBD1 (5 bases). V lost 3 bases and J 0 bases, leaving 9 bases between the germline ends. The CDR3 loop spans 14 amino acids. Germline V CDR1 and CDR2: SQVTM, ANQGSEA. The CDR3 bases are TGCAGCGTTGATTTGGGGCTCTCTGGAAACACCATATATTTT. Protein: CSVDLGLSGNTIYF.